This TCR beta chain is drawn from a study of T cell responses to AZD1222 COVID-19 vaccine. Method: immunoSEQ multiplex PCR; TCRdb's copy keeps in-frame clones and lacks some. The table lists tens of thousands of clones, roughly 90% of them singletons. In regard to this clone: Its antigen is unidentified.

Notes on the study in general: The sample set comprised mostly white British donors with more females, and clonal diversity was possibly underestimated. At baseline, seropositivity was found in only 5 to 7 AZD1222 recipients.

This CDR3 is built from 13 residues. CDR1 is MNHEY, CDR2 SVGAGI, per germline. This TCR was recovered from an adult in good health. The specimen comprised peripheral blood, sampled on day 0 of MenACWY control vaccination. The J gene is TRBJ1-6, the V gene TRBV6-5; D gene unclear. CDR3 residues: CATEDSYNSPLHF. The DNA of the CDR3 is TGTGCTACCGAGGACTCCTATAATTCACCCCTCCACTTT.